This entry lists 20 T cell receptor beta chains sequenced from one sample in a study of T cells expressing NK-cell markers. TCRdb reprocessed the 5' RACE reads and stores each CDR3 protein as one record, lacking DNA. The sample data list 140,000 or so distinct CDR3 sequences. Sequenced: blood T cells: a sorted CD56 or NKG2C T cell subset, CD4+ or CD8+ T cells, or bulk PBMC T cells (not recorded which). These receptors were collected from a man aged 18 to 30 in good health.

The chain links TRBV7-9 to TRBJ2-2; TCRdb proposes TRBD2, but this gene call is untestable without DNA. Germline assignment: CDR1 SEHNR and CDR2 FQNEAQ (reference sequence). The CDR3 covers 16 residues. The CDR3 region is CASRPEREYSTGELFF.

The chain employs TRBV20-1 and TRBJ1-5; TCRdb picks TRBD1, but there is no DNA to check that call. CDR1 is DFQATT, CDR2 SNEGSKA, per germline (reference sequence). The CDR3 consists of 11 residues. The CDR3 loop is CSARGGQPQHF.

The chain carries TRBV29-1 and TRBJ2-7. Germline V gives CDR1 SQVTM, CDR2 ANQGSEA. The CDR3 runs to 12 residues. This CDR3 is CSAVLTSYEQYF.

This chain links TRBV6-5 with TRBJ2-2; TCRdb outputs TRBD2, but without DNA this stays unchecked. CDR1 and CDR2 from the germline V gene are MNHEY and SVGAGI. This CDR3 region has 16 residues. CDR3 residues: CASSYSVTSFTGELFF.

This chain links TRBV25-1 with TRBJ2-7; no DNA is available, so the TRBD1 call from TCRdb remains unchecked. The CDR3 is 15 residues long. Germline V CDR1 and CDR2: MGHDK, SYGVNS. CDR3 sequence reads: CASSENLGAGAEQYF.

The chain couples TRBV6-5 to TRBJ2-3; TCRdb gives TRBD2 as the D gene, but with no DNA this cannot be confirmed. Germline V lookup: CDR1 MNHEY, CDR2 SVGAGI. This CDR3 region has 16 residues. CDR3 sequence reads: CASSYYPAVSTDTQYF.

The chain links TRBV7-2 to TRBJ2-1; the D call of TRBD2 rests on TCRdb alone, since no DNA is present to check it. Looked up from germline, CDR1 is SGHTA and CDR2 is FQGNSA. The CDR3 runs 16 residues. The chain's CDR3 is CASSPREGSTYNEQFF.

The rearrangement joins TRBV14 to TRBJ1-1. The CDR3 is 12 residues long. Per germline, CDR1 SGHDN and CDR2 FVKESK. This CDR3 is CASSHWDTEAFF.

The chain joins TRBV4-1 to TRBJ2-2; TCRdb outputs TRBD1, but without DNA this stays unchecked. The CDR3 has 15 amino acids. Per the germline V gene, CDR1 is MGHRA and CDR2 is YSYEKL. The CDR3 is CASSQDEGVGVELFF.

The gene calls are TRBV4-1 and TRBJ2-3; TCRdb names TRBD2, which stays unverified in the absence of DNA. The CDR3 has 16 amino acids. Germline CDR1 is MGHRA and CDR2 is YSYEKL. The CDR3 region is CASSQDLAGGSDTQYF.

The chain uses TRBV28 and TRBJ1-5; absent DNA, TCRdb's TRBD1 call cannot be checked. The CDR3 extends over 16 amino acids. Germline V gives CDR1 MDHEN, CDR2 SYDVKM. The CDR3 protein is CASSLFLTGLDQPQHF.

This chain connects TRBV5-4 to TRBJ2-1. This CDR3 contains 12 residues. In germline, CDR1 is SGHNT, CDR2 YYREEE (reference sequence). The CDR3 here is CASSAEDALQFF.

The genes are TRBV11-2 and TRBJ2-3; the D gene TCRdb calls, TRBD1, cannot be checked with no DNA. The CDR3 consists of 18 residues. Germline CDR1 and CDR2: SGHAT and FQNNGV. CDR3 sequence: CASSFPQTQGTSTDTQYF.

J is TRBJ2-3 and V is TRBV9. This CDR3 region has 15 residues. Germline V lookup: CDR1 SGDLS, CDR2 YYNGEE. The CDR3 sequence: CASSVVGSSTDTQYF.

This chain uses TRBV20-1 with TRBJ1-1; TCRdb calls TRBD1, which cannot be checked without DNA. Germline assignment: CDR1 DFQATT and CDR2 SNEGSKA (reference sequence). This CDR3 region has 13 residues. CDR3 protein: CSATPRGNTEAFF.

The rearrangement uses TRBV28 and TRBJ2-1; TCRdb returns TRBD2, unconfirmable since there is no DNA. The CDR3 loop spans 17 amino acids. Germline CDR1 is MDHEN and CDR2 is SYDVKM. This CDR3 is CASSARAGGDLYNEQFF.

The genes are TRBV13 and TRBJ1-2. There are 16 residues in the CDR3. The germline CDR1 and CDR2 sequences are PRHDT and FYEKMQ (reference sequence). This CDR3 reads CASSHNLGEANYGYTF.

The chain joins TRBV4-1 to TRBJ2-3; lacking DNA, the TRBD2 call made by TCRdb goes unchecked. The CDR3 totals 15 residues. Per germline, CDR1 MGHRA and CDR2 YSYEKL. The CDR3 region is CASSQTSGSSDTQYF.

This rearrangement joins TRBV5-1 to TRBJ2-1. The CDR3 covers 14 residues. Germline-derived CDR1 and CDR2 are SGHRS and YFSETQ. This chain's CDR3 is CASSPTTTYNEQFF.

This rearrangement joins TRBV28 to TRBJ2-1. Germline CDR1 MDHEN, CDR2 SYDVKM. The CDR3 is 13 residues long. The CDR3 loop reads CASSFLALNEQFF.